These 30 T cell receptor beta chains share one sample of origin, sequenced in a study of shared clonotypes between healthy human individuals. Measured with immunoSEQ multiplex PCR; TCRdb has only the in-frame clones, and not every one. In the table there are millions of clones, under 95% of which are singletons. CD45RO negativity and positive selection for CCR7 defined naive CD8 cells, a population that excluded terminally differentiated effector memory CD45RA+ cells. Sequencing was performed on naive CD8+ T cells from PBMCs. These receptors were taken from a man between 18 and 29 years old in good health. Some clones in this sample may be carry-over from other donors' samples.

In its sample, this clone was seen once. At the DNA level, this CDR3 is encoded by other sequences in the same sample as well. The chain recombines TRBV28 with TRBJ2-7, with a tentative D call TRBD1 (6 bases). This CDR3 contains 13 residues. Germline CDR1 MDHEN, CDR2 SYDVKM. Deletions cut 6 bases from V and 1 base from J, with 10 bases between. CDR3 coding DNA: TGTGCCAGCAGCCTCAGGGGTTCCTACGAGCAGTACTTC. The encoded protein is CASSLRGSYEQYF.

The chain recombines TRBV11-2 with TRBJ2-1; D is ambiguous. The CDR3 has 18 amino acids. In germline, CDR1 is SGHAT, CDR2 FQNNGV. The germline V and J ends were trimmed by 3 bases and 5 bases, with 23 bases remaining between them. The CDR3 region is CASSFPPAGNNKNNEQFF. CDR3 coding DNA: TGTGCCAGCAGCTTCCCCCCGGCCGGCAACAACAAAAACAATGAGCAGTTCTTC.

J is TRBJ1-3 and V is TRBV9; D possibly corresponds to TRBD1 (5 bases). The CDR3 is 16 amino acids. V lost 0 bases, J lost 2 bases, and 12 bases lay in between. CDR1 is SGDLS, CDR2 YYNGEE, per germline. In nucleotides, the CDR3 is TGTGCCAGCAGCGTAGAGGCAGGGCCGGCTGGAAACACCATATATTTT. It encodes CASSVEAGPAGNTIYF.

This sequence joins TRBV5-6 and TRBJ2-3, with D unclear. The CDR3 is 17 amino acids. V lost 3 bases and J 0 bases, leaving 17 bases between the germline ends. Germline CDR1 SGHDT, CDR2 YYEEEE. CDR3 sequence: CASSSGTAWMSTDTQYF. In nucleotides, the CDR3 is TGTGCCAGCAGCTCCGGAACAGCGTGGATGAGCACAGATACGCAGTATTTT.

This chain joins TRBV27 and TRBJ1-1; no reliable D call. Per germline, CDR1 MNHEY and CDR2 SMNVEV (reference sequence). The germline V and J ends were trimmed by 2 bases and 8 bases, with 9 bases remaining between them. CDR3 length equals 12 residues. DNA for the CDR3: TGTGCCAGCAGTTTAAACGGACTCGAAGCTTTCTTT. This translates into CASSLNGLEAFF.

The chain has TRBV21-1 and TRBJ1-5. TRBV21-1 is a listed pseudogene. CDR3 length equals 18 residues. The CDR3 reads CASRNLEVGFVSNQPQHF. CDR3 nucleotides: TGTGCCAGCAGGAACTTAGAGGTGGGGTTCGTGAGCAATCAGCCCCAGCATTTT.

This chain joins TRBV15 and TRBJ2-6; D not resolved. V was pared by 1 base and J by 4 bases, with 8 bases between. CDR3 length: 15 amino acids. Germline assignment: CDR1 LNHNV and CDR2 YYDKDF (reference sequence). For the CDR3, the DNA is TGTGCCACCAGCAGAGTGAGCGACGGGGCCAACGTCCTGACTTTC. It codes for CATSRVSDGANVLTF.

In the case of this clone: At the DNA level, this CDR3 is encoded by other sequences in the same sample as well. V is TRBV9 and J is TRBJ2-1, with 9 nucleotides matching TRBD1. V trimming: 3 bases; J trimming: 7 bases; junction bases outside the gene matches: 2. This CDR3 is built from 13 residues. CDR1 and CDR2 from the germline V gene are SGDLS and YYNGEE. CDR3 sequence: CASSAGQGNEQFF. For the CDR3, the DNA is TGTGCCAGCAGCGCGGGACAGGGAAATGAGCAGTTCTTC.

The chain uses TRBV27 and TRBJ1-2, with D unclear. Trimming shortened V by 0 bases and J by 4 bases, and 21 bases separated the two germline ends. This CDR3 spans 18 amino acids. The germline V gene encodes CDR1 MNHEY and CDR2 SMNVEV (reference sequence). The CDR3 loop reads CASSLSPGAGISTYGYTF. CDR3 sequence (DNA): TGTGCCAGCAGTTTATCGCCCGGAGCCGGAATCTCTACCTATGGCTACACCTTC.

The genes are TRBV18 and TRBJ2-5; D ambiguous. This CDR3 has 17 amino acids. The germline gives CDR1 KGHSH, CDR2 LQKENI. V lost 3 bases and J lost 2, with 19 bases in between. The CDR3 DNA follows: TGTGCCAGCTCACCCCGAGAGTCAGGCGGTGATCAAGAGACCCAGTACTTC. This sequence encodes CASSPRESGGDQETQYF.

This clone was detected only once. The CDR3 spells CASSERDRVNQPQHF. The CDR3 region has the DNA TGTGCCAGCAGCGAGCGGGACAGGGTTAATCAGCCCCAGCATTTT. The chain has TRBV7-8 and TRBJ1-5; 9 bases are a match to TRBD1. The junction had 6 bases not matched to a gene; V was cut back by 5 bases and J by 4 bases. Germline CDR1 reads SGHVS; CDR2 reads FQNEAQ. The CDR3 extends over 15 amino acids. Full variable domain (rest looked up from reference TRBV7-8 and TRBJ1-5): GAGVSQSPRYKVAKRGQDVALRCDPISGHVSLFWYQQALGQGPEFLTYFQNEAQLDKSGLPSDRFFAERPEGSVSTLKIQRTQQEDSAVYLCASSERDRVNQPQHFGDGTRLSIL.

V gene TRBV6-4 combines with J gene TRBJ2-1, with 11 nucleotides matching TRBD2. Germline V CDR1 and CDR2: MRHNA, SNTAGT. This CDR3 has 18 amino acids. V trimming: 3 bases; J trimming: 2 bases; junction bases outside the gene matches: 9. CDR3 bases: TGTGCCAGCAGTGATGGGCACTGGGGACTAGCGGCCTACAATGAGCAGTTCTTC. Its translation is CASSDGHWGLAAYNEQFF.

CDR3 in amino acids: CASSTHSGDRETYEQYF. The DNA of the CDR3 is TGTGCCAGCAGCACCCACTCTGGGGACAGGGAAACCTACGAGCAGTACTTC. The rearrangement links TRBV9 to TRBJ2-7, with 9 nucleotides matching TRBD1. J lost 2 bases, V lost 4 bases, and 13 bases had no gene match. Germline CDR1 and CDR2: SGDLS and YYNGEE. The CDR3 is 17 residues long.

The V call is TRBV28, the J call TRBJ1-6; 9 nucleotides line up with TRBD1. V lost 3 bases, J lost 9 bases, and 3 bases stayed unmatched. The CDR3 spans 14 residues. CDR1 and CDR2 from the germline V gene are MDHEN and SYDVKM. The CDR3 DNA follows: TGTGCCAGCAGTTTGGGGACAGGGAGTTCACCCCTCCACTTT. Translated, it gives CASSLGTGSSPLHF.

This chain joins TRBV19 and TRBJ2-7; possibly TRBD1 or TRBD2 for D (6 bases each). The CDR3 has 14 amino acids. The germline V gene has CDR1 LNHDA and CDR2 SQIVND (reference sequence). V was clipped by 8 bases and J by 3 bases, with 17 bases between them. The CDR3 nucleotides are TGTGCCAGTTCGGAGGTTGGGGGGCTCTACGAGCAGTACTTC. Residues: CASSEVGGLYEQYF.

DNA for the CDR3: TGTGCCAGCAGTTTGTCGCCGGGGACATTGAACACTGAAGCTTTCTTT. This encodes CASSLSPGTLNTEAFF. This sequence joins TRBV27 and TRBJ1-1; maybe TRBD1 (6 bases). The CDR3 runs 16 residues. Deletions cut 3 bases from V and 0 bases from J, with 14 bases between. Per the germline V gene, CDR1 is MNHEY and CDR2 is SMNVEV (reference sequence).

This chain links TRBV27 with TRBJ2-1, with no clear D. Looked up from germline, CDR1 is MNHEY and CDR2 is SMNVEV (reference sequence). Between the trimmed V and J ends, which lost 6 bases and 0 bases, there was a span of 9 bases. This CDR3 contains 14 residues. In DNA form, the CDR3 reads TGTGCCAGCAGAGGCTGGAGCTCCTACAATGAGCAGTTCTTC. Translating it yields CASRGWSSYNEQFF.

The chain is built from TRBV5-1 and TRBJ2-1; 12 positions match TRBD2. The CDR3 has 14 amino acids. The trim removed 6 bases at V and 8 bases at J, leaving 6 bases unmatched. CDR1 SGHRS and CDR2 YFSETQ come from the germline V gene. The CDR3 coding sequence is TGCGCCAGCAAGCTAGCGGGAGGGATTTATGAGCAGTTCTTC. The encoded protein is CASKLAGGIYEQFF.

CDR3 coding DNA: TGTGCCAGCAGCCCCCCCCGGACAGCCGGCCGCTACGAGCAGTACTTC. Translating it yields CASSPPRTAGRYEQYF. The chain joins TRBV7-2 to TRBJ2-7; TRBD1 is a possible D gene (6 bases). This CDR3 is 16 amino acids long. V gave up 5 bases and J gave up 3 bases, with 20 bases separating them. Germline loops: CDR1 SGHTA, CDR2 FQGNSA.

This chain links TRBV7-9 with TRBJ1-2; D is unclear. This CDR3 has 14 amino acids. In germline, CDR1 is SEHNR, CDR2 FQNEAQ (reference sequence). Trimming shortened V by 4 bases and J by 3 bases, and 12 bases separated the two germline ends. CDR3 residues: CASSSPSAHYGYTF. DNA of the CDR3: TGTGCCAGCAGCTCCCCCTCTGCCCACTATGGCTACACCTTC.

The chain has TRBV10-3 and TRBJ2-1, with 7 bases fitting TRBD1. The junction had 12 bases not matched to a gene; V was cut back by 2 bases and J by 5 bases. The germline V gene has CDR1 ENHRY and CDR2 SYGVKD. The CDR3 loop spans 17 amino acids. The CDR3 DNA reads TGTGCCATCAGTGAGCCACTAACCAGGACAGGAGACAATGAGCAGTTCTTC. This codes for CAISEPLTRTGDNEQFF.

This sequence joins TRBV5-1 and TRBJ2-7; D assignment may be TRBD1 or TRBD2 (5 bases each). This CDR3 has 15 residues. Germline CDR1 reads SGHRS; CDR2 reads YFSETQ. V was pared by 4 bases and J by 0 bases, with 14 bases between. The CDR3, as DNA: TGCGCCAGCAGCCCGAGGGGACCTACCTCCTACGAGCAGTACTTC. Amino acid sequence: CASSPRGPTSYEQYF.

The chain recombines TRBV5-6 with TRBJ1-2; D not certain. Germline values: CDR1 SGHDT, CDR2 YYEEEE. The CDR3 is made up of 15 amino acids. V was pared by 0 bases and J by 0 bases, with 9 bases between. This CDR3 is CASSLGGVANYGYTF. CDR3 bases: TGTGCCAGCAGCTTGGGGGGAGTCGCTAACTATGGCTACACCTTC.

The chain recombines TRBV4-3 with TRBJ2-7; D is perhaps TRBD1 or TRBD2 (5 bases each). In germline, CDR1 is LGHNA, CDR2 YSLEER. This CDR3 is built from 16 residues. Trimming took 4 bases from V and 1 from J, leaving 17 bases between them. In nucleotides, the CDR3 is TGCGCCAGCAGCCCTAACCGGGACGAGTCGTCCTACGAGCAGTACTTC. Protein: CASSPNRDESSYEQYF.

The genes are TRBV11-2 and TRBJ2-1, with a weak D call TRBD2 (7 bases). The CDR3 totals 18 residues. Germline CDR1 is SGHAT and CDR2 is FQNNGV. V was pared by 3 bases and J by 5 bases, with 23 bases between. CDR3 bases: TGTGCCAGCAGCTTCCGGCTTCCTCGGGGGGCGGGAGACAATGAGCAGTTCTTC. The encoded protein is CASSFRLPRGAGDNEQFF. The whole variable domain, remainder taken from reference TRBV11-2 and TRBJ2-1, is EAGVAQSPRYKIIEKRQSVAFWCNPISGHATLYWYQQILGQGPKLLIQFQNNGVVDDSQLPKDRFSAERLKGVDSTLKIQPAKLEDSAVYLCASSFRLPRGAGDNEQFFGPGTRLTVL.

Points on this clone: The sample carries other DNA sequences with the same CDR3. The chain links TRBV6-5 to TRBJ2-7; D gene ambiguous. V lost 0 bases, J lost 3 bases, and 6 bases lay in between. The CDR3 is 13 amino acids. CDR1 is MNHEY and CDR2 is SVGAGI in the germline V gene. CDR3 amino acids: CASSYSQSYEQYF. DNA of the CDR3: TGTGCCAGCAGTTACTCGCAGAGCTACGAGCAGTACTTC.

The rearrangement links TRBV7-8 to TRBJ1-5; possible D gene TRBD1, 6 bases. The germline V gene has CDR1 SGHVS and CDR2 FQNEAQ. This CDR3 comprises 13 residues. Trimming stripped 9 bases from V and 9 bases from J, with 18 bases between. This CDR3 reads CASRRGAAWPQHF. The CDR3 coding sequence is TGTGCCAGTAGACGGGGGGCTGCTTGGCCCCAGCATTTT.

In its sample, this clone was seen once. In DNA form, the CDR3 reads TGTGCCAGCAGCTCAACGGACAGGGCCCACGAGCAGTACTTC. It yields the protein CASSSTDRAHEQYF. This rearrangement joins TRBV7-6 to TRBJ2-7; 8 bases fit TRBD1. Trimming removed 4 bases from V and 5 bases from J; junction bases left unmatched: 7. The CDR3 totals 14 residues. CDR1 is SGHVS, CDR2 FNYEAQ, per germline.

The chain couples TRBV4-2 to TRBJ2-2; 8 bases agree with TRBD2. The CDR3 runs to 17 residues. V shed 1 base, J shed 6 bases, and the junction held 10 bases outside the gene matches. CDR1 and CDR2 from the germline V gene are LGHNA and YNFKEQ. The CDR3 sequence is CASSQAPGGGSPGELFF. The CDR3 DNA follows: TGTGCCAGCAGCCAAGCTCCGGGAGGGGGAAGCCCCGGGGAGCTGTTTTTT.

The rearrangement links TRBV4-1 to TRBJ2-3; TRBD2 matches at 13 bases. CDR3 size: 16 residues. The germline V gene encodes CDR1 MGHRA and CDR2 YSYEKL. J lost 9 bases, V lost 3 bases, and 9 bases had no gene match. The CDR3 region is CASSQARTSGGLTQYF. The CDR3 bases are TGCGCCAGCAGCCAGGCCCGGACTAGCGGGGGCTTGACGCAGTATTTT.